This T cell receptor beta chain was profiled in a study of blood T cell repertoires in COVID-19. The length of the CDR3 is 15 residues. V shed 8 bases and J shed 1 base, with 18 bases lying between them. The germline CDR1 and CDR2 sequences are SNHLY and FYNNEI. Measured with immunoSEQ multiplex PCR; TCRdb has only the in-frame clones, and not every one. Of hundreds of thousands of clones listed, 87% were seen once; the top ten hold approximately 6%. The chain uses TRBV2 and TRBJ2-7; the D gene is possibly TRBD2 (6 bases). The sequencing input was PBMCs or T cells enriched from blood (not recorded which). The clonotype originates from a woman in her thirties or forties who had recovered from COVID-19. CDR3 protein: CASRFGSERSYEQYF. The CDR3 DNA follows: TGTGCCAGCCGGTTCGGGAGCGAGCGGTCCTACGAGCAGTACTTC.